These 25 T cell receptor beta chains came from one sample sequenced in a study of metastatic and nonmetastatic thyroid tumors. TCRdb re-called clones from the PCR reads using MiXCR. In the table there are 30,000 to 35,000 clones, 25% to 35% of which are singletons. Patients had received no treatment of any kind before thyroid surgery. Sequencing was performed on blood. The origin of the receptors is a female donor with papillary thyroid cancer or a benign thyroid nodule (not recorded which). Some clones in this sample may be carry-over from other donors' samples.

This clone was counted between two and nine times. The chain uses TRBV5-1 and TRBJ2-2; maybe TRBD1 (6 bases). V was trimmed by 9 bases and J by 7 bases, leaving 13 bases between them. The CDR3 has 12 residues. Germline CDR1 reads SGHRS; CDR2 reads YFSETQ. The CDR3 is CATGDTGGELFF. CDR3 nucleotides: TGCGCCACCGGGGACACGGGCGGGGAGCTGTTTTTT. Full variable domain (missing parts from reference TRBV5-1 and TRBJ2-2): KAGVTQTPRYLIKTRGQQVTLSCSPISGHRSVSWYQQTPGQGLQFLFEYFSETQRNKGNFPGRFSGRQFSNSRSEMNVSTLELGDSALYLCATGDTGGELFFGEGSRLTVL.

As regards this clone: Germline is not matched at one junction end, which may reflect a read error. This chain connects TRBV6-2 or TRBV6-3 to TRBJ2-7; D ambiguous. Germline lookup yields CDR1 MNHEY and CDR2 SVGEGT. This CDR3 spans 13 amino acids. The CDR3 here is CASSSTSKGHTDF. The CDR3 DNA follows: TGTGCCAGCAGTTCAACTTCAAAGGGTCACACGGACTTC.

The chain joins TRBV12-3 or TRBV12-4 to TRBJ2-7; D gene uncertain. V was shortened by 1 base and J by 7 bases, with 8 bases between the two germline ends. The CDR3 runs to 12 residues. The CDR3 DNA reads TGTGCCAGCAGTTTAGTCGTATGGGAGCAGTACTTC. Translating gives CASSLVVWEQYF.

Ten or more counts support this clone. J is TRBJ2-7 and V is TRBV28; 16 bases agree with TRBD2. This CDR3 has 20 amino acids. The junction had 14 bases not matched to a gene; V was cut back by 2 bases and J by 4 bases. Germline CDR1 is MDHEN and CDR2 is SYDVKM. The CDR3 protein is CASSLVLSGLAGGPGYEQYF. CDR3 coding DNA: TGTGCCAGCAGTTTAGTTCTGTCGGGACTAGCGGGAGGGCCAGGGTACGAGCAGTACTTC.

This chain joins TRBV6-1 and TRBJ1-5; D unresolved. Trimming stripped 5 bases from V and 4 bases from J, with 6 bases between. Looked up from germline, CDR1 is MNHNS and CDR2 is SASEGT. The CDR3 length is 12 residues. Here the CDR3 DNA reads TGTGCCAGCAGTCCCCCTAATCAGCCCCAGCATTTT. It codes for CASSPPNQPQHF.

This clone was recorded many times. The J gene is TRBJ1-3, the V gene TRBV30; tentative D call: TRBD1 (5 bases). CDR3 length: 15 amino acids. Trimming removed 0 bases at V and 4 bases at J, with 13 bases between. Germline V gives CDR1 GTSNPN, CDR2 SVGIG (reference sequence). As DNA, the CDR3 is TGTGCCTGGAGTGTACCCGGGGGATACGGAAACACCATATATTTT. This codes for CAWSVPGGYGNTIYF.

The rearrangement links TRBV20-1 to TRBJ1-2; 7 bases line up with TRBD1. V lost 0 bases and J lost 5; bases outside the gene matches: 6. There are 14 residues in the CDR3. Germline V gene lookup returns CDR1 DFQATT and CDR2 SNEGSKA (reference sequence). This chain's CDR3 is CSARDATGIYGYTF. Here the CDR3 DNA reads TGCAGTGCTAGAGATGCGACAGGGATATATGGCTACACCTTC.

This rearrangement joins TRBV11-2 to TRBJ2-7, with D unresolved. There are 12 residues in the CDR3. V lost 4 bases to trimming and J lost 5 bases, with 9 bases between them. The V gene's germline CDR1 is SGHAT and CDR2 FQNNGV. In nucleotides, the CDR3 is TGTGCCAGCAGCTCGAACCACCACGAGCAGTACTTC. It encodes CASSSNHHEQYF.

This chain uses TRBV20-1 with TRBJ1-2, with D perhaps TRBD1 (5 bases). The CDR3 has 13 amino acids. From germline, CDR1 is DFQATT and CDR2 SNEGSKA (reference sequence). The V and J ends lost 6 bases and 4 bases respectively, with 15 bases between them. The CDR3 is CSALTETGYGYTF. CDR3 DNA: TGCAGTGCCCTGACAGAAACCGGCTATGGCTACACCTTC.

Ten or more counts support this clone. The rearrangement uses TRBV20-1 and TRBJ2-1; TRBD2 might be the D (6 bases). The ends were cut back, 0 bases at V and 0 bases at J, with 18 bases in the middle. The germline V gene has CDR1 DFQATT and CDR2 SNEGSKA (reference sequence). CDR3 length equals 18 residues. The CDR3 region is CSARDNLASASSYNEQFF. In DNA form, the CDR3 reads TGCAGTGCTAGAGATAACCTAGCTAGCGCGAGCTCCTACAATGAGCAGTTCTTC.

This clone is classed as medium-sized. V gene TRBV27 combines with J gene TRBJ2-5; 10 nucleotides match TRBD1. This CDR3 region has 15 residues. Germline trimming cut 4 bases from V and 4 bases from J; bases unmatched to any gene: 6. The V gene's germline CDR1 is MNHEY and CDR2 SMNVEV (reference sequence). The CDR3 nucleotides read TGTGCCAGCAGTTCTCTTGGGGACAGGGGAGAGACCCAGTACTTC. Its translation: CASSSLGDRGETQYF.

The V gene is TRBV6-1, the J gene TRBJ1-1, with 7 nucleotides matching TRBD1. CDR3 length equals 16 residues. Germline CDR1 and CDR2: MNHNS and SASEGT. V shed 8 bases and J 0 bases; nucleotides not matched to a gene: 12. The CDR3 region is CASGKGAQSMNTEAFF. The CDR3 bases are TGTGCCAGCGGAAAGGGGGCGCAATCAATGAACACTGAAGCTTTCTTT.

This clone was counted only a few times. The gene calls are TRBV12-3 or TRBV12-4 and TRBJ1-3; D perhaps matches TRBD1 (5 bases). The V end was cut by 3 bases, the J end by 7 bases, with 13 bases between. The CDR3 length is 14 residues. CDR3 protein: CASSFQGNINTIYF. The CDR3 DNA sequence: TGTGCCAGCAGTTTCCAGGGCAACATTAACACCATATATTTT.

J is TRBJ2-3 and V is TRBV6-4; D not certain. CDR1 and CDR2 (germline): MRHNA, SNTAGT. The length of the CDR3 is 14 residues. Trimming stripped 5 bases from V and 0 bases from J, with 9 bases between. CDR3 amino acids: CASSRDTSTDTQYF. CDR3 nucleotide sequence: TGTGCCAGCAGTCGTGACACTAGCACAGATACGCAGTATTTT.

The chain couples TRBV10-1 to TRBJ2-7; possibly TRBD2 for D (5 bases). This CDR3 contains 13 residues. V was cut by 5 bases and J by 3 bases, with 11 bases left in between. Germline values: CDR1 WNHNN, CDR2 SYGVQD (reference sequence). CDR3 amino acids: CASSLDLGYEQYF. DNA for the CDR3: TGCGCCAGCAGTCTGGACTTGGGCTACGAGCAGTACTTC.

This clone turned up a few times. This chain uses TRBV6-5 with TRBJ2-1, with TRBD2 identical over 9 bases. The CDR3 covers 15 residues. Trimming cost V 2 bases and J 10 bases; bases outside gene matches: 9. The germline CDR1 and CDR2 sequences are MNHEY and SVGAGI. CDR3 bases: TGTGCCAGCAGTTACGGCGGGGGGGCCTCGGGGGAGCAGTTCTTC. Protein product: CASSYGGGASGEQFF.

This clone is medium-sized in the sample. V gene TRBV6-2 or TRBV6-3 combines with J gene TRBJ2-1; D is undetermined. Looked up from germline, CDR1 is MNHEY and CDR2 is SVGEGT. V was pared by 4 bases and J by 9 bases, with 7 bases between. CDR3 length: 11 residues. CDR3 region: CASSSLGEQFF. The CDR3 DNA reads TGTGCCAGCAGTTCTTTGGGTGAGCAGTTCTTC.

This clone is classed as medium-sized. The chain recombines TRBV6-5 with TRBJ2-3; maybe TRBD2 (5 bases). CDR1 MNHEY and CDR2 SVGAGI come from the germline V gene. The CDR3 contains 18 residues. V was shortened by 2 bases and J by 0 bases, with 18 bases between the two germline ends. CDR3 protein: CASSYPLDGLRSTDTQYF. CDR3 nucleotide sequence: TGTGCCAGCAGTTACCCCTTGGACGGACTCCGTAGCACAGATACGCAGTATTTT.

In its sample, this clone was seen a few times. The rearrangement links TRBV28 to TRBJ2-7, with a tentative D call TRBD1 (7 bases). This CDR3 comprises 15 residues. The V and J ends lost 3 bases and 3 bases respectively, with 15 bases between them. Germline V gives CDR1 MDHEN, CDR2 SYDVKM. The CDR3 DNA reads TGTGCCAGCAGTTTTCGGTACAGGGGAGGCTACGAGCAGTACTTC. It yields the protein CASSFRYRGGYEQYF.

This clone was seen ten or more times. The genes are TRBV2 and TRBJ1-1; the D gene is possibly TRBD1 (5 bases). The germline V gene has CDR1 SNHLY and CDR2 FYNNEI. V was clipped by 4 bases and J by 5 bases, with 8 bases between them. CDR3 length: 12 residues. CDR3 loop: CASSGGVTEAFF. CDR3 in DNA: TGTGCCAGCAGTGGGGGGGTTACTGAAGCTTTCTTT.

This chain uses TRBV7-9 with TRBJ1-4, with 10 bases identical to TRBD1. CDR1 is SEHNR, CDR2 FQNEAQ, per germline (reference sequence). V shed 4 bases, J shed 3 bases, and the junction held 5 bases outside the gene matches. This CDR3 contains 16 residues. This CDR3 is CASSSRDRGANEKLFF. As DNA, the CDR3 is TGTGCCAGCAGCTCCCGGGACAGGGGCGCTAATGAAAAACTGTTTTTT.

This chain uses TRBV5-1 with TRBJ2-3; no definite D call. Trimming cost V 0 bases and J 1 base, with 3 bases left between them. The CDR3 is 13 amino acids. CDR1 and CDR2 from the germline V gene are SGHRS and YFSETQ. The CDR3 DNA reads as TGCGCCAGCAGCTTGGAAGGCACAGATACGCAGTATTTT. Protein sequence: CASSLEGTDTQYF.

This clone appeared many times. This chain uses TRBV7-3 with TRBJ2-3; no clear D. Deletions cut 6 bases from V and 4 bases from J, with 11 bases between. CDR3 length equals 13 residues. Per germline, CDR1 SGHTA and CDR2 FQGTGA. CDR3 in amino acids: CASSLARSDTQYF. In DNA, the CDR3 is TGTGCCAGCAGTCTCGCACGTTCAGATACGCAGTATTTT.

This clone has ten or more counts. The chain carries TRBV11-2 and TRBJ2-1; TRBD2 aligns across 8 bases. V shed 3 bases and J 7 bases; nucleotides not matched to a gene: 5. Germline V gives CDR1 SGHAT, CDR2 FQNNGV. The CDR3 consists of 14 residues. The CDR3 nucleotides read TGTGCCAGCAGCTTCTCAGCGGGAGTTAATGAGCAGTTCTTC. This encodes CASSFSAGVNEQFF.

CDR3 region: CASLTSVNTGELFF. CDR3 bases: TGTGCCAGCTTAACTAGCGTTAACACCGGGGAGCTGTTTTTT. The chain links TRBV2 to TRBJ2-2, with TRBD2 identical over 7 bases. After removal of 8 bases from V and 2 bases from J, the junction contained 5 bases not matched to a gene. This CDR3 contains 14 residues. Germline V gene sequence: CDR1 SNHLY, CDR2 FYNNEI.